The 2 T cell receptor beta chains listed next were all sequenced from one sample in a study of cytomegalovirus exposure and HLA in healthy donors. The repertoire was sequenced with immunoSEQ multiplex PCR; TCRdb's copy has only in-frame clones and lacks some. The sample lists 150,000 or so clones, approximately 86% occurring once. What was sequenced was PBMCs. These receptors all stem from a human donor in good health.

The CDR3 is CASSQGTGEAFF. The CDR3 DNA follows: TGTGCCAGCAGTCAGGGGACAGGTGAAGCTTTCTTT. The chain is built from TRBV6-5 and TRBJ1-1; 8 positions match TRBD1. The CDR3 runs to 12 residues. From germline, CDR1 is MNHEY and CDR2 SVGAGI. V was clipped by 5 bases and J by 7 bases; unmatched bases: 3.

This clone was seen just once. The V call is TRBV28, the J call TRBJ1-2; no definite D call. The ends were cut back, 3 bases at V and 5 bases at J, with 13 bases in the middle. The CDR3 extends over 14 amino acids. Germline CDR1 is MDHEN and CDR2 is SYDVKM. The CDR3 region is CASSLLWGGYGYTF. CDR3 sequence (DNA): TGTGCCAGCAGTTTGTTATGGGGAGGGTATGGCTACACCTTC.